This T cell receptor (beta chain) is drawn from a study of T cell repertoires in cytomegalovirus infection. TCRdb reanalysed the reads using MiXCR and keeps one entry per CDR3 protein. The sample yields about 230,000 distinct CDR3 sequences, roughly 20% seen once. The sequence derives from a human donor in good health (CMV status not recorded). Some clones in this sample may be carry-over from other donors' samples. Sequenced material: CD8+ T cells from PBMCs.

Written as DNA, the CDR3 is TGTGCCATCAAGCGGGGAGAAACTGAAGCTTTCTTT. Its translation: CAIKRGETEAFF. The V gene is TRBV10-3, the J gene TRBJ1-1; D gene uncertain. CDR1 and CDR2 from the germline V gene are ENHRY and SYGVKD. V was cut by 7 bases and J by 5 bases, with 11 bases left in between. This CDR3 has 12 amino acids.